These 25 T cell receptor beta chains originate from one sample sequenced in a study of T cell responses to AZD1222 COVID-19 vaccine. This table comes from immunoSEQ multiplex PCR, and its TCRdb copy is limited to in-frame clones, with some not included. The data contain over 150,000 clones, roughly 89% of them singletons. The sample consisted of peripheral blood, taken 28 days after the second AZD1222 dose. The source is an adult who received the AZD1222 COVID-19 vaccine.

This chain joins TRBV18 and TRBJ2-7, with a possible D match to TRBD2 (6 bases). The CDR3 loop spans 12 amino acids. Trimming took 2 bases from V and 6 from J, leaving 8 bases between them. Per germline, CDR1 KGHSH and CDR2 LQKENI. The CDR3 nucleotides read TGTGCCAGCTCACCAAGGAGGGGCGAGCAGTACTTC. Translation gives CASSPRRGEQYF.

J is TRBJ2-2 and V is TRBV7-9; 8 bases match TRBD1. CDR3 size: 16 residues. V lost 4 bases and J lost 0; bases outside the gene matches: 4. Germline V gene sequence: CDR1 SEHNR, CDR2 FQNEAQ (reference sequence). The CDR3 sequence: CASSSPGQANTGELFF. For the CDR3, the DNA is TGTGCCAGCAGCTCTCCGGGACAGGCGAACACCGGGGAGCTGTTTTTT.

The V and J genes are TRBV19 and TRBJ1-6, with a possible D match to TRBD1 (5 bases). V shed 3 bases and J shed 9 bases, with 6 bases lying between them. Germline loops: CDR1 LNHDA, CDR2 SQIVND (reference sequence). The CDR3 extends over 12 amino acids. CDR3: CASSMGLSPLHF. The CDR3 DNA sequence: TGTGCCAGTAGTATGGGGCTTTCACCCCTCCACTTT.

The chain joins TRBV25-1 to TRBJ2-2; 9 nucleotides match TRBD1. The CDR3 length is 16 residues. Unmatched junction bases numbered 12, after V lost 7 bases and J lost 6 bases. Germline V gene lookup returns CDR1 MGHDK and CDR2 SYGVNS. CDR3 sequence: CASKNEGQGSAGELFF. The CDR3 nucleotides are TGTGCCAGCAAAAATGAGGGACAGGGATCGGCCGGGGAGCTGTTTTTT.

The V call is TRBV11-2, the J call TRBJ1-2; TRBD1 might be the D (5 bases). Germline V CDR1 and CDR2: SGHAT, FQNNGV. The CDR3 has 14 amino acids. Trimming took 4 bases from V and 8 from J, leaving 17 bases between them. CDR3 region: CASSSGRRAGGYTF. For the CDR3, the DNA is TGTGCCAGCAGCTCCGGACGCAGGGCAGGAGGCTACACCTTC.

V is TRBV24-1 and J is TRBJ2-3; tentatively, D is TRBD1 (5 bases). Germline values: CDR1 KGHDR, CDR2 SFDVKD. Trimming pared 4 bases from V and 1 base from J, leaving 14 bases between. The CDR3 contains 16 residues. The CDR3 nucleotides are TGTGCCACCAGTGACGAGACAGCGACGGGCACAGATACGCAGTATTTT. It is translated as CATSDETATGTDTQYF.

This clone was observed a single time. The chain uses TRBV3-1 (or the pseudogene TRBV3-2) and TRBJ1-5; D ambiguous. CDR1 and CDR2 (germline): LGHDT, YNNKEL (reference sequence). This CDR3 has 14 residues. Trimming stripped 4 bases from V and 4 bases from J, with 11 bases between. CDR3 in DNA: TGTGCCAGCAGCCCCGCTGTCGGGAATCAGCCCCAGCATTTT. Translation: CASSPAVGNQPQHF.

The CDR3 loop is CASSELLRGLVPHEQYF. For the CDR3, the DNA is TGCGCCAGCAGTGAACTCCTCAGGGGGCTAGTCCCCCACGAGCAGTACTTC. The gene calls are TRBV10-2 and TRBJ2-7; 8 bases match TRBD1. Germline V gene lookup returns CDR1 WSHSY and CDR2 SAAADI. V dropped 3 bases and J dropped 5; count of bases not matched to a gene: 15. The CDR3 covers 17 residues.

This chain joins TRBV25-1 and TRBJ1-3, with D perhaps TRBD1 (5 bases). Germline CDR1 and CDR2: MGHDK and SYGVNS. The CDR3 length is 17 residues. V was cut by 1 base and J by 0 bases, with 13 bases left in between. The CDR3 is CASSESVGLLSGNTIYF. CDR3 coding DNA: TGTGCCAGCAGTGAATCAGTGGGGCTCCTCTCTGGAAACACCATATATTTT.

The rearrangement joins TRBV7-8 to TRBJ2-1; 11 positions match TRBD2. The CDR3 runs 16 residues. The J segment lost 4 bases and the V segment lost 0 bases, leaving 2 bases of the junction unmatched. Germline V gene lookup returns CDR1 SGHVS and CDR2 FQNEAQ. This chain's CDR3 is CASSLAASGGYNEQFF. The CDR3, as DNA: TGTGCCAGCAGCTTAGCGGCTAGCGGGGGGTACAATGAGCAGTTCTTC.

The V gene is TRBV6-1, the J gene TRBJ2-7, with TRBD2 identical over 14 bases. The length of the CDR3 is 18 residues. The V segment lost 4 bases and the J segment 7 bases; nucleotides outside the gene matches: 15. Germline assignment: CDR1 MNHNS and CDR2 SASEGT. Here the CDR3 reads CASSGTYPGLAGAGEQYF. The CDR3 coding sequence is TGTGCCAGCAGTGGGACCTACCCGGGACTAGCGGGGGCGGGGGAGCAGTACTTC.

The CDR3 spells CASSPGGNTEAFF. In DNA, the CDR3 is TGTGCCAGCAGCCCGGGGGGGAACACTGAAGCTTTCTTT. The gene calls are TRBV3-1 (or the pseudogene TRBV3-2) and TRBJ1-1; D might be TRBD1 (5 bases). The CDR3 sequence is 13 residues long. Per the germline V gene, CDR1 is LGHDT and CDR2 is YNNKEL (reference sequence). V dropped 4 bases and J dropped 1 base, with 7 bases sitting between them.

The chain couples TRBV19 to TRBJ2-3; 8 bases map to TRBD2. This CDR3 spans 14 amino acids. Germline V gene data show CDR1 as LNHDA and CDR2 as SQIVND (reference sequence). V shed 7 bases and J 3 bases; nucleotides not matched to a gene: 6. The CDR3 bases are TGTGCCAGTAAGGGCGGGGGGCATACAGATACGCAGTATTTT. Its translation is CASKGGGHTDTQYF. The entire variable domain, with the rest obtained from reference TRBV19 and TRBJ2-3, is as follows: DGGITQSPKYLFRKEGQNVTLSCEQNLNHDAMYWYRQDPGQGLRLIYYSQIVNDFQKGDIAEGYSVSREKKESFPLTVTSAQKNPTAFYLCASKGGGHTDTQYFGPGTRLTVL.

CDR3: CASSPNRDWSSGNTIYF. The CDR3 bases are TGTGCCAGCTCACCAAACAGGGACTGGAGCTCTGGAAACACCATATATTTT. The chain is built from TRBV18 and TRBJ1-3; D perhaps matches TRBD1 (6 bases). Germline assignment: CDR1 KGHSH and CDR2 LQKENI. This CDR3 contains 17 residues. V shed 2 bases and J shed 0 bases, with 14 bases lying between them.

As DNA, the CDR3 is TGTGCCTGGAGTGTACGAGGGGCAGAATGGGGAGCTTTCTTT. Its translation is CAWSVRGAEWGAFF. The rearrangement joins TRBV30 to TRBJ1-1; perhaps TRBD1 as D (5 bases). Trimming removed 0 bases from V and 10 bases from J, with 18 bases in between. This CDR3 spans 14 amino acids. CDR1 is GTSNPN and CDR2 is SVGIG in the germline V gene (reference sequence).

The CDR3 sequence: CASSSLMGDNTFF. CDR3 coding DNA: TGTGCCAGCAGTTCCCTCATGGGCGATAATACTTTCTTT. The rearrangement links TRBV2 to TRBJ1-1, with D unresolved. The CDR3 spans 13 residues. The ends were cut back, 5 bases at V and 12 bases at J, with 19 bases in the middle. Germline V gene data show CDR1 as SNHLY and CDR2 as FYNNEI.

V and J are TRBV2 and TRBJ2-3, with D tentatively TRBD1 (5 bases). Trimming stripped 5 bases from V and 2 bases from J, with 14 bases between. The CDR3 is 15 amino acids. The germline V gene has CDR1 SNHLY and CDR2 FYNNEI. The CDR3 nucleotides are TGTGCCAGCAGTCAAACAGGCGGCATCACAGATACGCAGTATTTT. Protein sequence: CASSQTGGITDTQYF.

The chain links TRBV27 to TRBJ1-5, with D uncertain. Germline lookup yields CDR1 MNHEY and CDR2 SMNVEV (reference sequence). This CDR3 comprises 13 residues. V was cut by 2 bases and J by 13 bases, with 15 bases left in between. The CDR3 region has the DNA TGTGCCAGCAGTTTAATGCCAGACTCCCCACAGCATTTT. Translating gives CASSLMPDSPQHF.

The chain carries TRBV2 and TRBJ1-3; TRBD1 might be the D (5 bases). Germline-derived CDR1 and CDR2 are SNHLY and FYNNEI. The CDR3 contains 13 residues. V shed 8 bases and J shed 3 bases, with 11 bases lying between them. This chain's CDR3 is CASGAWGGNTIYF. In DNA, the CDR3 is TGTGCCAGCGGGGCGTGGGGTGGAAACACCATATATTTT.

This chain connects TRBV5-1 to TRBJ2-5; 9 positions match TRBD2. V was clipped by 6 bases and J by 0 bases; unmatched bases: 3. Per germline, CDR1 SGHRS and CDR2 YFSETQ. The CDR3 is 14 residues long. CDR3 amino acids: CASTSGGYQETQYF. CDR3 sequence (DNA): TGCGCCAGCACAAGCGGGGGGTACCAAGAGACCCAGTACTTC.

The chain couples TRBV19 to TRBJ1-6; the D gene is possibly TRBD1 (5 bases). With 5 bases removed from V and 7 bases from J, the gap between germline ends came to 15 bases. Per the germline V gene, CDR1 is LNHDA and CDR2 is SQIVND (reference sequence). The CDR3 loop spans 15 amino acids. CDR3 in amino acids: CASSPRGFGNSPLHF. The CDR3 region has the DNA TGTGCCAGTAGTCCAAGGGGTTTTGGAAATTCACCCCTCCACTTT.

The V and J genes are TRBV27 and TRBJ1-1; D is unresolved. CDR3 length: 15 residues. Trimming took off 5 bases at V and 0 bases at J, with 13 bases between the two ends. Germline lookup yields CDR1 MNHEY and CDR2 SMNVEV (reference sequence). CDR3 protein: CASSLTVVMNTEAFF. In DNA form, the CDR3 reads TGTGCCAGCAGTCTAACAGTTGTTATGAACACTGAAGCTTTCTTT.

The gene calls are TRBV24-1 and TRBJ2-1; TRBD1 is a possible D gene (5 bases). V was cut by 7 bases and J by 7 bases, with 13 bases left in between. The CDR3 length is 13 residues. Per the germline V gene, CDR1 is KGHDR and CDR2 is SFDVKD. CDR3 nucleotides: TGTGCCACCAGAAGCAGGGATAGTAATGAGCAGTTCTTC. It codes for CATRSRDSNEQFF.

The chain joins TRBV3-1 (or the pseudogene TRBV3-2) to TRBJ1-2, with 9 positions matching TRBD1. J gave up 0 bases and V 2 bases, and 16 bases lay outside the gene matches. The germline CDR1 and CDR2 sequences are LGHDT and YNNKEL (reference sequence). CDR3 length: 20 residues. CDR3 in amino acids: CASSQFIAGTGLGANYGYTF. Here the CDR3 DNA reads TGTGCCAGCAGCCAATTTATAGCCGGGACAGGGCTTGGGGCTAACTATGGCTACACCTTC.

The chain carries TRBV14 and TRBJ2-1, with D perhaps matching TRBD2 (5 bases). The CDR3 has 16 amino acids. Looked up from germline, CDR1 is SGHDN and CDR2 is FVKESK. V gave up 4 bases and J gave up 0 bases, with 13 bases separating them. Here the CDR3 reads CASSRKGLSSYNEQFF. The CDR3 bases are TGTGCCAGCAGCCGAAAAGGACTCAGCTCCTACAATGAGCAGTTCTTC. Filled out from reference TRBV14 and TRBJ2-1, the complete variable domain reads EAGVTQFPSHSVIEKGQTVTLRCDPISGHDNLYWYRRVMGKEIKFLLHFVKESKQDESGMPNNRFLAERTGGTYSTLKVQPAELEDSGVYFCASSRKGLSSYNEQFFGPGTRLTVL.